The 14 T cell receptor beta chains presented below share a single source sample, sequenced in a study of shared clonotypes between healthy human individuals. TCRdb's copy holds only in-frame clones and misses some; the assay was immunoSEQ multiplex PCR. The sample carries approximately 500,000 clones, about 84% recorded once. The source material was PBMCs. The source of these receptors is a woman in her forties in good health. Some clones in this sample may be carry-over from other donors' samples.

V is TRBV11-2 and J is TRBJ1-2; D unresolved. The V end was cut by 3 bases, the J end by 3 bases, with 8 bases between. Germline V gives CDR1 SGHAT, CDR2 FQNNGV. The CDR3 consists of 13 residues. The CDR3 DNA reads TGTGCCAGCAGCTTTCGACAAGACTATGGCTACACCTTC. Its protein product is CASSFRQDYGYTF.

V and J are TRBV30 and TRBJ1-4; 7 bases fit TRBD1. Per the germline V gene, CDR1 is GTSNPN and CDR2 is SVGIG (reference sequence). The CDR3 has 13 amino acids. Unmatched junction bases numbered 2, after V lost 1 base and J lost 6 bases. The CDR3: CAWSDRGYEKLFF. CDR3 nucleotides: TGTGCCTGGAGTGACAGGGGATATGAAAAACTGTTTTTT.

The CDR3 reads CAWSRGRAYEQYF. The CDR3 DNA reads TGTGCCTGGAGTCGGGGGAGAGCCTACGAGCAGTACTTC. This rearrangement joins TRBV30 to TRBJ2-7; D might be TRBD2 (6 bases). The CDR3 consists of 13 residues. Germline V gives CDR1 GTSNPN, CDR2 SVGIG (reference sequence). Trimming removed 2 bases at V and 2 bases at J, with 10 bases between.

The CDR3 DNA reads TGTGCCTGGAGTGTCATAGCTAACACAGATACGCAGTATTTT. This codes for CAWSVIANTDTQYF. J is TRBJ2-3 and V is TRBV30; no clear D. The V gene's germline CDR1 is GTSNPN and CDR2 SVGIG (reference sequence). V was clipped by 0 bases and J by 2 bases, with 9 bases between them. The CDR3 consists of 14 residues.

The J gene is TRBJ2-1, the V gene TRBV5-1; 9 bases match TRBD2. With 5 bases clipped from V and 9 bases from J, the junction kept 15 bases outside the gene matches. The CDR3 sequence is 16 residues long. Germline CDR1 and CDR2: SGHRS and YFSETQ. CDR3 amino acids: CASREGLAGGFSEQFF. CDR3 DNA: TGCGCCAGCAGGGAGGGACTTGCGGGAGGGTTTAGTGAGCAGTTCTTC.

The V call is TRBV4-2, the J call TRBJ1-2; no clear D gene. Between the trimmed V and J ends, which lost 4 bases and 5 bases, there was a span of 17 bases. Germline loops: CDR1 LGHNA, CDR2 YNFKEQ. The CDR3 totals 15 residues. The CDR3 DNA follows: TGTGCCAGCAGCCGCAAAACCGGGGATGAGTATGGCTACACCTTC. This gives the protein CASSRKTGDEYGYTF.

The rearrangement uses TRBV29-1 and TRBJ2-7; no definite D call. Germline CDR1 is SQVTM and CDR2 is ANQGSEA. CDR3 size: 12 residues. The V end was cut by 7 bases, the J end by 1 base, with 11 bases between. The DNA of the CDR3 is TGCAGCGCGAGAGGCGGTTCCTACGAGCAGTACTTC. Protein product: CSARGGSYEQYF.

This chain joins TRBV6-1 and TRBJ2-5, with D unclear. Trimming cost V 6 bases and J 2 bases, with 7 bases left between them. This CDR3 has 12 amino acids. Germline lookup yields CDR1 MNHNS and CDR2 SASEGT. The CDR3 DNA sequence: TGTGCCAGCAGCCCTCAACAAGAGACCCAGTACTTC. Amino acids: CASSPQQETQYF.

V is TRBV7-3 and J is TRBJ1-1; unclear D gene. With 5 bases removed from V and 5 bases from J, the gap between germline ends came to 18 bases. The CDR3 sequence is 15 residues long. The germline CDR1 and CDR2 sequences are SGHTA and FQGTGA. In nucleotides, the CDR3 is TGTGCCAGCAGCCCCTGGGAGGGCCTGGTAACTGAAGCTTTCTTT. Translated, it gives CASSPWEGLVTEAFF. The full variable domain, in which reference TRBV7-3 and TRBJ1-1 provide the parts outside the CDR3, is GAGVSQTPSNKVTEKGKYVELRCDPISGHTALYWYRQSLGQGPEFLIYFQGTGAADDSGLPNDRFFAVRPEGSVSTLKIQRTERGDSAVYLCASSPWEGLVTEAFFGQGTRLTVV.

The rearrangement joins TRBV9 to TRBJ1-5; D unclear. CDR1 is SGDLS and CDR2 is YYNGEE in the germline V gene. This CDR3 is built from 14 residues. V dropped 3 bases and J dropped 1 base, with 8 bases sitting between them. DNA for the CDR3: TGTGCCAGCAGCGCCCAGATGAGCAATCAGCCCCAGCATTTT. Amino acids: CASSAQMSNQPQHF.

As to this clone: This likely reflects a read error, since a far larger clone is one base away. Other DNA sequences in the same sample also yield this CDR3. The chain's CDR3 is CASSLGRGVNYGYTF. CDR3 bases: TGTGCCAGCAGTTTAGGTCGGGGCGTAAACTATGGCTACACATTC. The V and J genes are TRBV28 and TRBJ1-2; D might be TRBD1 (5 bases). Germline assignment: CDR1 MDHEN and CDR2 SYDVKM. This CDR3 region has 15 residues.

This chain connects TRBV25-1 to TRBJ2-5; TRBD1 matches 10 bases. The DNA end favors TRBJ2-7, so the J call may be wrong. The CDR3 totals 14 residues. Looked up from germline, CDR1 is MGHDK and CDR2 is SYGVNS. The CDR3 region has the DNA TGTGCCAGCAGTGGGGACAGGGGTAGGTACGAGCAGTACTTC. It translates to CASSGDRGRYEQYF.

The V gene is TRBV18, the J gene TRBJ2-7; tentative D call: TRBD1 (6 bases). Germline V gene sequence: CDR1 KGHSH, CDR2 LQKENI. The V end lost 6 bases, the J end lost 6 bases, and 12 bases lay between the germline ends. The CDR3 extends over 12 amino acids. The CDR3 here is CASSRTDGEQYF. In nucleotides, the CDR3 is TGTGCCAGCTCGCGGACAGACGGCGAGCAGTACTTC.

This chain uses TRBV27 with TRBJ1-4; tentative D call: TRBD1 (6 bases). The germline V gene has CDR1 MNHEY and CDR2 SMNVEV (reference sequence). The CDR3 runs to 14 residues. The ends were cut back, 5 bases at V and 7 bases at J, with 14 bases in the middle. This CDR3 is CASSGDRLGEKLFF. The DNA of the CDR3 is TGTGCCAGCAGTGGCGACAGGTTAGGTGAAAAACTGTTTTTT.